This note documents a single T cell receptor beta chain sequence. The specificity of this receptor is unknown. The record has no base qualities; no much larger clone is one base away. These data belong to a study of blood T cell repertoires in COVID-19 (dated by TCRdb to between 2020 and 2021). At the level of the whole study: Collaborator samples came from the United States, Italy and Spain and covered acute and convalescent phases of COVID-19. The prospective study material was composed of cDNA or gDNA derived from T cells, B-cell-depleted T cells, or PBMCs. The dataset comprised deeply sampled blood TCRbeta repertoires from subjects exposed to, actively infected with, or recovered from COVID-19. The repertoires were made available in a free public database intended to serve as a resource for research on the immune response to SARS-CoV-2. A de-identified subject ID, COVID-19 status, age in years and sex were almost always included in the sample metadata. HLA class I and class II types, where available, came from metadata supplied by the sample provider rather than from assay-based typing. The samples were drawn from two sources: the first 160 participants of the ongoing ImmuneRACE study, and 1,000 to 1,500 subjects contributed by 6 global collaborators.

V loses 7 bases of germline sequence and J loses 5 bases, and the interval between the two ends is 8 bases. Measured from the cysteine to the phenylalanine, the CDR3 is 11 residues long. The read is trimmed to its CDR3 DNA, 33 bases read in frame from base 1. The immunoSEQ Assay, a bias-controlled multiplex PCR, was used to amplify TCRbeta CDR3 regions from genomic DNA. Per the original workflow: Nucleated cell counts per sample were estimated from amplification of reference gene primers within the assay. To quantify the absolute abundance of each unique TCRbeta CDR3 rearrangement, sequence reads were collapsed and filtered. For each sample, productive Simpson clonality was calculated as the square root of Simpson's diversity index over productive rearrangements. TCRdb stores this immuneACCESS table with in-frame sequences only. Part of the clones is absent; in the studies checked, under half of the shortfall reflects unresolved V genes, and no reason is known for the rest. Clone size and the V and J calls come from that table; the DNA yielded D and trimming. The sample records 99,000 or so clones, about 85% of which are singletons. The ten biggest clones cover more than 4% of the sample.

Each collaborating institution followed its own protocols to collect whole blood in K2EDTA tubes. Collaborator samples were shipped for TCRbeta analysis as frozen whole blood, isolated PBMCs, or DNA extracted from either sample type. Results the study describes overall, beyond this receptor: The amount of clinical and demographic metadata varied by source and participant and was provided uncurated.

The TCR originated in a man aged 45 to 65 with acute or convalescent COVID-19. Rearrangement joined TRBV12-3 or TRBV12-4 to TRBJ1-1, with no confident D gene call. Sequenced sample: peripheral blood. The base sequence is TGTGCCAGCACAGCGCGGACTGAAGCTTTCTTT. Protein translation: CASTARTEAFF.